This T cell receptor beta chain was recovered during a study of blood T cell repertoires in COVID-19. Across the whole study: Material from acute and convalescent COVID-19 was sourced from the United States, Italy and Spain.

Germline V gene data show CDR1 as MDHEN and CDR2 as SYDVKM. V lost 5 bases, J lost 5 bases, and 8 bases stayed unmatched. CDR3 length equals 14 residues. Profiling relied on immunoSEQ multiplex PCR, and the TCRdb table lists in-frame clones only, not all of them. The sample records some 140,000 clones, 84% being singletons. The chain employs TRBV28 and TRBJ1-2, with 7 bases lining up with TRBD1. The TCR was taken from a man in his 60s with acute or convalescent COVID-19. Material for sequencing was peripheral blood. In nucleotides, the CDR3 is TGTGCCAGCAGTCCCTCCGGGACAGCTTATGGCTACACCTTC. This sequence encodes CASSPSGTAYGYTF.